This entry is about one T cell receptor (beta chain). Its binding antigen is unknown. No much larger clone is present one base from it, and per-base qualities are unavailable. CDR1 and CDR2, per the germline V gene (reference sequence), are LGHDT and YNNKEL. Trimmed from V: 0 bases; trimmed from J: 2 bases; junction bases lacking a gene match: 1. The CDR3, from cysteine to phenylalanine, totals 15 residues. Only the CDR3 part of the read is kept: 45 bases, read in frame from the first base. The time point tag for this specimen amounts to: baseline before first vaccination. The vaccinee samples were drawn from two UK trials, COV001 and COV002, one of which was a single-blind randomized controlled phase 2/3 trial testing AZD1222 (ChAdOx1 nCoV-19) in healthy adults. For TCRbeta chain sequencing, PBMC samples were collected from trial participants at day 0 and at day 28 after the second dose. This sample is drawn from a study of T cell responses to AZD1222 COVID-19 vaccine (dated by TCRdb to the early 2020s). Regarding the study in general: Because spike-specific TCR depth and breadth did not differ between the two schedules, AZD1222 recipients who got a second dose at roughly 4 weeks were pooled with those who got a second dose at roughly 12 weeks. TCR sequencing was performed for over 230 trial participants, of whom around 200 were given two doses of AZD1222 and around 25 were given two doses of MenACWY control vaccine. Enrollment into the trials was organized by age into subgroups of 18-55, 56-69 and 70-plus years, and those subgroups contained roughly 140, 27 and 60 TCR-sequenced participants, respectively.

Study-level results and caveats: A significant rise in spike-specific TCR breadth and depth was observed after two AZD1222 doses relative to day 0 and relative to MenACWY recipients. Participants were mostly white British and included more females than males, and it was suggested by the authors that clonal diversity may have been underestimated. The 56-69-year group was small, and its depth increase did not reach significance, likely because of low power. Conclusions about previously exposed vaccinees are limited because only six or seven AZD1222 recipients were SARS-CoV-2 seropositive at baseline. Because no day 14 peak-response samples were available, the repertoires could be characterized only after the peak T cell response. Nearly half of unique spike-specific TCRs reportedly recognized epitopes outside regions mutated in the B.1.351 and B.1.1.7 variants. CD4 TCRs associated with the vaccine covered the entire spike protein, and the dominant responses were in regions 160-218 and 743-854.

The CDR3 regions of human TCRbeta chains were analyzed by immunosequencing. The authors' pipeline ran thus. Repertoire TCRs were checked for matches against a reference library of SARS-CoV-2-specific TCRs that had been generated using the MIRA antigen-specificity platform. Breadth was defined as the fraction of unique TCRs that were SARS-CoV-2-associated. Depth was defined as the fraction of total T cells that were SARS-CoV-2-associated. Using the MIRA data, each spike-specific TCR was mapped to the spike region that the TCR reacts to and placed in a CD4 or CD8 class. Log10-transformed breadth and depth values were compared by one-way ANOVA with Sidak's multiple comparisons tests. Held by TCRdb, this immuneACCESS table contains in-frame sequences only and omits some clones. Under half of the omission traces to an unresolved V gene where checked; the cause of the rest is unknown. That table gives V, J and clone size, and the DNA gave D and trimming. This sample gives 130,000 to 150,000 clones in total; about 90% of them show up just once. 4% to 6% of the sample is taken by the ten largest.

Sequences were derived from peripheral blood, sampled on day 0 of AZD1222 vaccination. This TCR was recovered from an adult in good health. The chain is assembled from TRBV3-1 (or the pseudogene TRBV3-2) and TRBJ2-5; TRBD2 lines up with 9 middle nucleotides. The CDR3 reads CASSQDLAGQETQYF. The nucleotide sequence is TGTGCCAGCAGCCAAGATCTAGCGGGGCAAGAGACCCAGTACTTC.